This is a list of T cell receptor beta chains from one sample in a study of human T cells and chemical hapten exposure. TCRdb reanalysed the RACE reads using MiXCR and keeps one entry per CDR3 protein. The table shows roughly 380,000 distinct CDR3 sequences, with roughly 4.6% occurring only once. The input for sequencing was whole blood, taken in connection with sensitization to the hapten diphenylcyclopropenone (DPC). All receptors come from a woman aged 45-65 years with alopecia areata. Some clones in this sample may be carry-over from other donors' samples. Each CDR3 is given with its conserved first and last residue. D genes are given only for firm matches. The size field is filled for only some rows; it gives once, few, many or a size class.

j_gene,abundance,v_gene,d_gene,CDR3aa,CDR3nt
TRBJ2-5,-,TRBV9,TRBD2,CASSMGLAAGETQYF,TGTGCCAGCAGCATGGGACTAGCGGCAGGAGAGACCCAGTACTTC
TRBJ2-2,few,TRBV11-2,TRBD2,CASSYFLAGDSTGELFF,TGTGCCAGCAGTTATTTTCTAGCGGGAGATAGCACCGGGGAGCTGTTTTTT
TRBJ2-3,many,TRBV7-9,TRBD2,CASSPVAGGPQDTQYF,TGTGCCAGCAGCCCGGTAGCGGGGGGCCCCCAAGATACGCAGTATTTT
TRBJ1-6,many,TRBV20-1,-,CSARVNYGDSPLHF,TGCAGTGCTAGGGTGAATTATGGAGATTCACCCCTCCACTTT
TRBJ2-1,-,TRBV5-4,-,CASSLGGGKNNEQFF,TGTGCCAGCAGCTTGGGAGGGGGGAAGAACAATGAGCAGTTCTTC
TRBJ2-7,many,TRBV7-9,-,CASSLAGREYYEQYF,TGTGCCAGCAGCTTAGCCGGGCGGGAATACTACGAGCAGTACTTC
TRBJ1-3,-,TRBV29-1,-,CSVAGFSGNTIYF,TGCAGCGTTGCTGGTTTCTCTGGAAACACCATATATTTT
TRBJ1-2,many,TRBV29-1,-,CSVQDGVYGYTF,TGCAGCGTTCAGGACGGAGTCTATGGCTACACCTTC
TRBJ1-1,many,TRBV2,-,CASRQRGTTEAFF,TGTGCCAGTCGACAGCGGGGGACGACTGAAGCTTTCTTT
TRBJ2-3,many,TRBV11-2,TRBD2,CASSRPGLATDTQYF,TGTGCCAGCAGCCGTCCGGGACTAGCGACAGATACGCAGTATTTT
TRBJ1-2,many,TRBV25-1,-,CASSVGAGGYTF,TGTGCCAGCAGTGTGGGGGCAGGTGGCTACACCTTC
TRBJ2-3,-,TRBV9,TRBD2,CASTTSGGITDTQYF,TGTGCCAGCACTACTAGCGGAGGGATCACAGATACGCAGTATTTT
TRBJ1-2,many,TRBV29-1,-,CSVGDLLRGYTF,TGCAGCGTGGGGGACCTTCTGAGGGGCTACACCTTC
TRBJ1-5,-,TRBV10-3,-,CAISDGGSGNQPQHF,TGTGCCATCAGTGATGGGGGGTCTGGCAATCAGCCCCAGCATTTT
TRBJ1-1,-,TRBV3-1,-,CASSYTNTEAFF,TGTGCCAGCAGCTACACGAACACTGAAGCTTTCTTT
TRBJ2-3,many,TRBV3-1,-,CASSQVEDTQYF,TGTGCCAGCAGCCAAGTTGAAGATACGCAGTATTTT
TRBJ2-7,-,TRBV20-1,TRBD2,CSAPAGGPNEQYF,TGCAGTGCTCCGGCGGGGGGGCCCAACGAGCAGTACTTC
TRBJ2-1,many,TRBV20-1,TRBD2,CSARDLYSSGRATEQFF,TGCAGTGCTAGAGATCTTTATTCGAGTGGGAGGGCCACTGAGCAGTTCTTC
TRBJ2-7,-,TRBV11-2,-,CASSPPDGTYEQYF,TGTGCCAGCAGCCCCCCGGACGGAACCTACGAGCAGTACTTC
TRBJ2-4,many,TRBV11-2,-,CASSLVRAASRYF,TGTGCCAGCAGCTTAGTACGTGCTGCGTCTCGGTACTTC
TRBJ2-1,many,TRBV4-1,TRBD2,CASSPRLAGYNEQFF,TGCGCCAGCAGCCCGAGACTAGCGGGGTACAATGAGCAGTTCTTC
TRBJ2-4,many,TRBV11-2,-,CASSLGWTSKNIQYF,TGTGCCAGCAGCTTAGGGTGGACATCGAAAAACATTCAGTACTTC
TRBJ2-5,many,TRBV24-1,TRBD1,CATSWTGGTGETQYF,TGTGCCACCAGTTGGACAGGGGGTACTGGGGAGACCCAGTACTTC
TRBJ1-5,many,TRBV7-2,-,CASSVSRGPNQPQHF,TGTGCCAGCAGCGTCTCCCGGGGCCCGAATCAGCCCCAGCATTTT
TRBJ2-7,many,TRBV28,-,CASSPKQYF,TGTGCCAGCAGTCCCAAGCAGTACTTC
TRBJ1-5,few,TRBV18,TRBD1,CASSSARTGGYQPQHF,TGTGCCAGCTCATCCGCCCGGACAGGGGGCTATCAGCCCCAGCATTTT
TRBJ2-3,-,TRBV10-3,-,CAIMADTQYF,TGTGCCATCATGGCAGATACGCAGTATTTT
TRBJ1-2,few,TRBV24-1,TRBD1,CATSGDRAYGYTF,TGTGCCACCAGCGGGGACAGGGCGTATGGCTACACCTTC
TRBJ2-6,-,TRBV6-1,-,CASSLPSTGGPTISGANVLTF,TGTGCCAGCAGTCTCCCCTCGACCGGGGGTCCTACTATCTCTGGGGCCAACGTCCTGACTTTC
TRBJ2-7,many,TRBV4-3,TRBD2,CASSQDTSGSEQYF,TGCGCCAGCAGCCAAGATACTAGCGGGAGTGAGCAGTACTTC
TRBJ1-1,many,TRBV7-2,TRBD1,CASSSRQGGTEAFF,TGTGCCAGCAGCTCGAGACAGGGCGGCACTGAAGCTTTCTTT
TRBJ1-5,many,TRBV5-8,-,CASQDGGNQPQHF,TGTGCCAGCCAGGACGGGGGGAATCAGCCCCAGCATTTT
TRBJ2-7,many,TRBV28,-,CASSLLGEAYEQYF,TGTGCCAGCAGTTTATTGGGGGAAGCCTACGAGCAGTACTTC